The TCR beta chain under discussion was sequenced for a study of blood T cell repertoires in COVID-19. The overall study: The cDNA or gDNA used as material had been derived from T cells, B-cell-depleted T cells, or PBMCs.

The V end lost 3 bases, the J end lost 2 bases, and 10 bases lay between the germline ends. Germline assignment: CDR1 KGHSH and CDR2 LQKENI. There are 14 residues in the CDR3. The age range of participants was about 18 to 89 years, with residence in approximately 25 US areas. Participants' reported clinical history set cohort assignment. Authors' data handling: The authors estimated nucleated cell counts from reference gene primer amplification. Here immunoSEQ multiplex PCR was the method, and the copy in TCRdb shows in-frame clones only, minus some. That table furnishes V, J and clone size, whereas the DNA furnished D and trimming. The repertoire holds around 230,000 clones, with 75% to 90% as singletons.

The chain couples TRBV18 to TRBJ1-1; D might be TRBD1 (6 bases). The source of this sequence is a woman aged 40-49 years with acute COVID-19. The specimen was PBMCs or T cells enriched from blood (not recorded which). CDR3 amino acids: CASSPDRTNTEAFF. The CDR3 region has the DNA TGTGCCAGCTCACCGGACAGAACCAACACTGAAGCTTTCTTT.